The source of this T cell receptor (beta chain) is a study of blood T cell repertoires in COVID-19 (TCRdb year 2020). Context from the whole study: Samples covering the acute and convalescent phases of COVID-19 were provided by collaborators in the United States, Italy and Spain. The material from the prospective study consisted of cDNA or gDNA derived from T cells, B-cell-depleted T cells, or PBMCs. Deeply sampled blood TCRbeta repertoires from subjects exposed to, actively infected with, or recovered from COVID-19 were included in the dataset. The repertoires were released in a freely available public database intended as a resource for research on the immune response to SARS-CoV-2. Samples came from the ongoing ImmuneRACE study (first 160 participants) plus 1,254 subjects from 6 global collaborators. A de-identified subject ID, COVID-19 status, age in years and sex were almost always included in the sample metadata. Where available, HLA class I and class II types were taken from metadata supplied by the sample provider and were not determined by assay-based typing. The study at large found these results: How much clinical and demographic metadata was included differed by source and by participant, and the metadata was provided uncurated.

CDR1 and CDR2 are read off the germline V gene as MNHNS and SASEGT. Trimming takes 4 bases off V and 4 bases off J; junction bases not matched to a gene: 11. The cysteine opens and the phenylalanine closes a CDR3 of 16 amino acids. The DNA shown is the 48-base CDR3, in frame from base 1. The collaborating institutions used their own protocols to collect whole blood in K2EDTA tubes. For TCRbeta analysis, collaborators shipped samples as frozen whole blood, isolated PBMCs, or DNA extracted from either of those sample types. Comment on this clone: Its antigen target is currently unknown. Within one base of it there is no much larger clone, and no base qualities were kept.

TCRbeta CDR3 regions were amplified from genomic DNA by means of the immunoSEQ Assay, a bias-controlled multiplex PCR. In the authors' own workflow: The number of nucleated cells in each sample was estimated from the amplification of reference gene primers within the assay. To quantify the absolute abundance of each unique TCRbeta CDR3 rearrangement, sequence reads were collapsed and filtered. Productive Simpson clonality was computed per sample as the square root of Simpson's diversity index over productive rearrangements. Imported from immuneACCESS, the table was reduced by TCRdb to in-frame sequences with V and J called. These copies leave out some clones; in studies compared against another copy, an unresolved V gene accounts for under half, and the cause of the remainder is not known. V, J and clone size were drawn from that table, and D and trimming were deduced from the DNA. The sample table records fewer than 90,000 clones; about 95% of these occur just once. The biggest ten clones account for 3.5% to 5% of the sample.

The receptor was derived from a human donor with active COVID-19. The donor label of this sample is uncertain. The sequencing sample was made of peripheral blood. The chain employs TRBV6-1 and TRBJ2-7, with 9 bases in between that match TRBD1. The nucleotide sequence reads TGTGCCAGCAGTGCCCCCCCGGGACAGGGCCCATACGAGCAGTACTTC. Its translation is CASSAPPGQGPYEQYF.